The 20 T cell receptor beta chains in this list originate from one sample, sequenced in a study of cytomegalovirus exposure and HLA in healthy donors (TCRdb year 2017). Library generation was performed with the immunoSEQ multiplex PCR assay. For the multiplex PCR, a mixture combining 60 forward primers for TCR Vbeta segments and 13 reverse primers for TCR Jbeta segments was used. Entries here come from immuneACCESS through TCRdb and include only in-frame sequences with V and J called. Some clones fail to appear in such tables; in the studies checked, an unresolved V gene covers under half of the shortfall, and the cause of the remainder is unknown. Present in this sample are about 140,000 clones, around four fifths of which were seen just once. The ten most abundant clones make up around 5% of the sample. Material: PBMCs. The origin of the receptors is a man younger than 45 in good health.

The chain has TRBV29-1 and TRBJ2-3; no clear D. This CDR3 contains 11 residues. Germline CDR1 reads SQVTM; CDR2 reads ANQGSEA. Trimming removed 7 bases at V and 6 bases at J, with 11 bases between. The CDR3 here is CSGRPGDTQYF. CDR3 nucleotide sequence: TGCAGCGGCCGGCCCGGGGATACGCAGTATTTT.

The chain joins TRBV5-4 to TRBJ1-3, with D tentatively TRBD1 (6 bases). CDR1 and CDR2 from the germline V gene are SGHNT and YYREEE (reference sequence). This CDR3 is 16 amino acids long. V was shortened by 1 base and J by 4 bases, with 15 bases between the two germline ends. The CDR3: CASSLRTASRGNTIYF. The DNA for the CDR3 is TGTGCCAGCAGCTTGCGGACAGCCTCCAGGGGAAACACCATATATTTT.

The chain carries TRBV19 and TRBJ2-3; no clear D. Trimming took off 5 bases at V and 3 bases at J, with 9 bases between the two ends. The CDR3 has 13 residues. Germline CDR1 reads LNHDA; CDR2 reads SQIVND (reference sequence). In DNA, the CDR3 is TGTGCCAGTAGTCTTGCTAGAACAGATACGCAGTATTTT. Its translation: CASSLARTDTQYF.

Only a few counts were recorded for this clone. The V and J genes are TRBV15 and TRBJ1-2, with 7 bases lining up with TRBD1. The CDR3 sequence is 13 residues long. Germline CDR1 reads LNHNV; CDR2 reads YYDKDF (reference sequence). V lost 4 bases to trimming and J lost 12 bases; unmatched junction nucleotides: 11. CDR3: CATSTRSQTGHTF. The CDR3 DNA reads TGTGCCACCAGCACCCGGTCCCAGACAGGGCACACCTTC. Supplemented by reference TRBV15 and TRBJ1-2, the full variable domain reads DAMVIQNPRYQVTQFGKPVTLSCSQTLNHNVMYWYQQKSSQAPKLLFHYYDKDFNNEADTPDNFQSRRPNTSFCFLDIRSPGLGDTAMYLCATSTRSQTGHTFGSGTRLTVV.

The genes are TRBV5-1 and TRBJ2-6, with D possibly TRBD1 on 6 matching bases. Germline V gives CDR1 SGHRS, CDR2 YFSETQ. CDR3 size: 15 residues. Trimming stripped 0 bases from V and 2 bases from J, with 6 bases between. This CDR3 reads CASSLEGAGANVLTF. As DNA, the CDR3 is TGCGCCAGCAGCTTGGAGGGGGCTGGGGCCAACGTCCTGACTTTC.

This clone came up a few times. The CDR3 reads CASSPCRECGYTF. The CDR3 coding sequence is TGTGCCAGCAGTCCCTGCAGGGAATGTGGCTACACCTTC. V gene TRBV28 combines with J gene TRBJ1-2; maybe TRBD1 (5 bases). Germline CDR1 is MDHEN and CDR2 is SYDVKM. The V end was cut by 5 bases, the J end by 7 bases, with 14 bases between. CDR3 length equals 13 residues.

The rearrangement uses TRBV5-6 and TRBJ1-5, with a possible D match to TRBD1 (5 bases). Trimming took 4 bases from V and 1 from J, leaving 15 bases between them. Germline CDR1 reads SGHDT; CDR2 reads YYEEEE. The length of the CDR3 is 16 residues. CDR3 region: CASSLGGGVSNQPQHF. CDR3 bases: TGTGCCAGCAGCCTTGGTGGGGGGGTGAGCAATCAGCCCCAGCATTTT.

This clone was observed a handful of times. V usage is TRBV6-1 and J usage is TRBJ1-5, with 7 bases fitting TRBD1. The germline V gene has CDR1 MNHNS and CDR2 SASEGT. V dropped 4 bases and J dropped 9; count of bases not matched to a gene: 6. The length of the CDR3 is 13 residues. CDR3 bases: TGTGCCAGCAGTGGGGACAGTCGTAGGCCCCAGCATTTT. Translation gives CASSGDSRRPQHF.

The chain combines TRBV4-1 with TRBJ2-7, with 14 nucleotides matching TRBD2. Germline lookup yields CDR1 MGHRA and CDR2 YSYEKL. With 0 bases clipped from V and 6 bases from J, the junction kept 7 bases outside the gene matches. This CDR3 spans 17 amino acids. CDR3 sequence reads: CASSQESGTSGSREQYF. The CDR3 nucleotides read TGCGCCAGCAGCCAAGAGAGCGGGACTAGCGGGAGTCGCGAGCAGTACTTC.

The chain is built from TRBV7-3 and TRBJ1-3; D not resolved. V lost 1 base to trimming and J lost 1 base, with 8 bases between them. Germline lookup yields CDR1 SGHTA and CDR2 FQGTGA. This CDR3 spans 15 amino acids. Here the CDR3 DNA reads TGTGCCAGCAGCTTAAGGCCAGGATCTGGAAACACCATATATTTT. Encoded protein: CASSLRPGSGNTIYF.

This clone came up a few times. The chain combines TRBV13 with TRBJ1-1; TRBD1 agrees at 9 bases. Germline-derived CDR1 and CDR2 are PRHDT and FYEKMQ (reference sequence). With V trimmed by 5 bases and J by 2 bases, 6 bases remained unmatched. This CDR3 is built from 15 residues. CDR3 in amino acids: CASSERQGGNTEAFF. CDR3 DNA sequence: TGTGCCAGCAGCGAAAGACAGGGGGGCAACACTGAAGCTTTCTTT.

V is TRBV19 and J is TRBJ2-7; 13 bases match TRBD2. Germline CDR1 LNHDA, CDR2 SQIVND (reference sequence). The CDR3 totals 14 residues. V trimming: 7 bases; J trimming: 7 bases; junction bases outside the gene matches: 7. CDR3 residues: CASTTLLAGGEQYF. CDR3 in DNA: TGTGCCAGTACCACCTTACTAGCGGGAGGGGAGCAGTACTTC.

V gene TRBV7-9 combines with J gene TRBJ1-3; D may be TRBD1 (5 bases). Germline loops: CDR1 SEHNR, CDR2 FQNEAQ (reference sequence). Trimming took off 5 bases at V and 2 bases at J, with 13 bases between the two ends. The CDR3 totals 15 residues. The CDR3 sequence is CASSKLTGPGNTIYF. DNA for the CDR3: TGTGCCAGCAGCAAACTAACAGGACCTGGAAACACCATATATTTT.

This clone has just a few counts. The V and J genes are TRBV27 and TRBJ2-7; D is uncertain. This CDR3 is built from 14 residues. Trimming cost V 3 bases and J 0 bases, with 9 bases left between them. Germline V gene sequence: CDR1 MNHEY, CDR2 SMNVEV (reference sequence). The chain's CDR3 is CASSFAADSYEQYF. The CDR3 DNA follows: TGTGCCAGCAGTTTCGCCGCGGACTCCTACGAGCAGTACTTC.

CDR3 sequence: CASSRGGGTTEQFF. CDR3 nucleotides: TGTGCCAGCAGCCGAGGGGGTGGTACAACTGAGCAGTTCTTC. The V call is TRBV7-9, the J call TRBJ2-1; TRBD1 might be the D (6 bases). V was clipped by 5 bases and J by 9 bases, with 17 bases between them. This CDR3 has 14 residues. Germline CDR1 and CDR2: SEHNR and FQNEAQ (reference sequence).

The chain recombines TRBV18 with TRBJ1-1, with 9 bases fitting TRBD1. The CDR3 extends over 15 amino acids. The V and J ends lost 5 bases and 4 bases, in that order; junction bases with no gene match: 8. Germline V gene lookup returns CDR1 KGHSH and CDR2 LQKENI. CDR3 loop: CASSSPTGGVTEAFF. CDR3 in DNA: TGTGCCAGCTCATCCCCGACAGGGGGTGTCACTGAAGCTTTCTTT.

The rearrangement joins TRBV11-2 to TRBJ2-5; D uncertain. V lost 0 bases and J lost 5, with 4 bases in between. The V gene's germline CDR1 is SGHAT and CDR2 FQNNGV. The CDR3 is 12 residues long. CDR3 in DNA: TGTGCCAGCAGCTTAGACGGGGAGACCCAGTACTTC. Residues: CASSLDGETQYF.

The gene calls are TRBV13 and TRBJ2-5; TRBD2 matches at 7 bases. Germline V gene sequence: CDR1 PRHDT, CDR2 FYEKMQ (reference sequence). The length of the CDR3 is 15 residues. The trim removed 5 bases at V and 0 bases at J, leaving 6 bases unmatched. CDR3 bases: TGTGCCAGCAGCCTGACTAGCCTGTACCAAGAGACCCAGTACTTC. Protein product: CASSLTSLYQETQYF.

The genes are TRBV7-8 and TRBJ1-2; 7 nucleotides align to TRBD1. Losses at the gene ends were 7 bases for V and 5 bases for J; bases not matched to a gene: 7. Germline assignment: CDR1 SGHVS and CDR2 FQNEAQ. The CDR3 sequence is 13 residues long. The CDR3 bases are TGTGCCAGCACCTCTGGACAGGCTTATGGCTACACCTTC. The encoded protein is CASTSGQAYGYTF.

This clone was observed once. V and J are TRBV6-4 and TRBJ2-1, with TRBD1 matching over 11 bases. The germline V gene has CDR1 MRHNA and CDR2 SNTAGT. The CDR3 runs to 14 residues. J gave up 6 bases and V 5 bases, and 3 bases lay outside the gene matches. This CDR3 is CASSPGTGGNEQFF. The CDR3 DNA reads TGTGCCAGCAGTCCCGGGACAGGGGGCAATGAGCAGTTCTTC.